In this sample, the clone carrying this TCR beta chain turned up a few times. No antigen is known for it. This specimen belongs to a study of T-cell memory formation after mild COVID-19. Regarding the study as a whole: The study found contracting CD4+ clones mainly in CM and EM and contracting CD8+ clones in EMRA. Pre-infection memory carried some responding clones, suggesting that cross-reactive memory joined.

Each CDR3 protein is one row after TCRdb ran MiXCR on the 5' RACE reads. This sample has about 270,000 distinct CDR3 sequences, with about 20% found just once. The CDR3 is 13 amino acids. V was shortened by 5 bases and J by 1 base, with 8 bases between the two germline ends. Germline V gene sequence: CDR1 LGHDT, CDR2 YNNKEL (reference sequence). Source material: PBMCs or a T cell subset sorted from them (not recorded which). This chain connects TRBV3-1 to TRBJ1-1, with unresolved D. This receptor was taken from a man between 18 and 29 years old who had mild COVID-19 (a few samples of this study predate the infection). Cell type and time point are not known. CDR3 DNA: TGTGCCAGCAGCAGGGTAGCGAACACTGAAGCTTTCTTT. It codes for CASSRVANTEAFF.